This T cell receptor (beta chain) was sequenced for a study of cytomegalovirus exposure and HLA in healthy donors. The study's findings and limits: Later, an analysis found that TCR clusters from the first cohort tended to co-occur in the 110 or so validation repertoires.

Details on this clone: Its antigen is unknown.

Germline V lookup: CDR1 GTSNPN, CDR2 SVGIG (reference sequence). The CDR3 runs 15 residues. The V end lost 3 bases, the J end lost 8 bases, and 19 bases lay between the germline ends. Sequenced by immunoSEQ multiplex PCR; TCRdb stores in-frame clones only, minus some. The sample carries 200,000 to 250,000 clones, over 80% recorded once. What was sequenced was PBMCs. The chain recombines TRBV30 with TRBJ1-4, with D possibly TRBD1 on 5 matching bases. The sequence was obtained from a woman aged 25 to 39 in good health and CMV-seropositive. The CDR3 protein is CAWRLSQGRGEKLFF. The CDR3 coding sequence is TGTGCCTGGAGACTTAGTCAGGGAAGAGGAGAAAAACTGTTTTTT.